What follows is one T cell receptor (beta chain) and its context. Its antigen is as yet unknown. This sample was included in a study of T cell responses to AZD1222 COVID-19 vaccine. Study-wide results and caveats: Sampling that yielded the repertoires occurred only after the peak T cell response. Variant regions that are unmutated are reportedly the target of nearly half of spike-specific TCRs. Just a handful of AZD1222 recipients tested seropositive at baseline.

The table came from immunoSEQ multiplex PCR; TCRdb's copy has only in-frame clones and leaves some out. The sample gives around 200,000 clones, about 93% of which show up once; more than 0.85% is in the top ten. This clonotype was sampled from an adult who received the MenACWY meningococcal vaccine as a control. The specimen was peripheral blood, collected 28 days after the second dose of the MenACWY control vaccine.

CDR3 sequence (DNA): TGTGCCAGTAGTATGTGGGGAGAGACCCAGTACTTC. It codes for CASSMWGETQYF. This chain links TRBV19 with TRBJ2-5; unclear D gene. Trimming cost V 3 bases and J 4 bases, with 6 bases left between them. CDR3 length equals 12 residues. The germline CDR1 and CDR2 sequences are LNHDA and SQIVND (reference sequence).